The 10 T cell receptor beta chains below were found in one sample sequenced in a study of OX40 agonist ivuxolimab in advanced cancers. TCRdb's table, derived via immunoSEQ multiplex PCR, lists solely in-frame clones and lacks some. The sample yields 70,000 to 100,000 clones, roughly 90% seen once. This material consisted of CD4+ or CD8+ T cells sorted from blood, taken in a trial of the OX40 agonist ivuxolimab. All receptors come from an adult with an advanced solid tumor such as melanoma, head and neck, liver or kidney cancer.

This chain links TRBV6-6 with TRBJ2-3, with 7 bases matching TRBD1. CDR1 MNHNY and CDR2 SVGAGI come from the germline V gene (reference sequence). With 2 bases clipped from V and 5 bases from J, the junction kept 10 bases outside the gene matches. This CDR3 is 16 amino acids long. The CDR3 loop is CASSYRGYRGRDTQYF. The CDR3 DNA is TGTGCCAGCAGTTACCGGGGCTACAGGGGCCGAGATACGCAGTATTTT.

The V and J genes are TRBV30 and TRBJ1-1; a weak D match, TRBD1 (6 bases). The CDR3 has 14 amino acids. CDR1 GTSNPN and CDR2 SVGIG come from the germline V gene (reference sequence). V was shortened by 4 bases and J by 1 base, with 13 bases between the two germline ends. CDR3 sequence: CAWIHKGQNTEAFF. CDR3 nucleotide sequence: TGTGCCTGGATTCATAAGGGACAGAACACTGAAGCTTTCTTT. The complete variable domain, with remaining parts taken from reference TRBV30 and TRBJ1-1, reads SQTIHQWPATLVQPVGSPLSLECTVEGTSNPNLYWYRQAAGRGLQLLFYSVGIGQISSEVPQNLSASRPQDRQFILSSKKLLLSDSGFYLCAWIHKGQNTEAFFGQGTRLTVV.

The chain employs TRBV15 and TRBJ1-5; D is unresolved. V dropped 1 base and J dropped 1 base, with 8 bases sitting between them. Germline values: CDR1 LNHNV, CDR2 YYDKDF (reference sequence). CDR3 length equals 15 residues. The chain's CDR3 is CATSRGGGSNQPQHF. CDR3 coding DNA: TGTGCCACCAGCAGAGGGGGTGGGAGCAATCAGCCCCAGCATTTT.

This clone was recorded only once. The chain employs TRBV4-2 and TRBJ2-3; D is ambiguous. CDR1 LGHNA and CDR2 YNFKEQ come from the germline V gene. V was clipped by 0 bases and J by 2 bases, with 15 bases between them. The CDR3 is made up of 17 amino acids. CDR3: CASSQEGAPSPTDTQYF. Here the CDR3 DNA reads TGTGCCAGCAGCCAAGAAGGCGCACCGAGCCCCACAGATACGCAGTATTTT.

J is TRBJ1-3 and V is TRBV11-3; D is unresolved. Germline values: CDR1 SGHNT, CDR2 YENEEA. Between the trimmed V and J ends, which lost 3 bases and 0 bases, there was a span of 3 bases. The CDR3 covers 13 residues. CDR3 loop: CASSLVSGNTIYF. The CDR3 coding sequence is TGTGCCAGCAGCTTGGTCTCTGGAAACACCATATATTTT.

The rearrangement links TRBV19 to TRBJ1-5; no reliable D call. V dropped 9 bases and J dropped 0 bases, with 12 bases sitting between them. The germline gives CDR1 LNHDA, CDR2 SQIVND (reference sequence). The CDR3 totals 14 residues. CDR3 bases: TGTGCCAGCAATTGGGGAGGTAGCAATCAGCCCCAGCATTTT. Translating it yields CASNWGGSNQPQHF.

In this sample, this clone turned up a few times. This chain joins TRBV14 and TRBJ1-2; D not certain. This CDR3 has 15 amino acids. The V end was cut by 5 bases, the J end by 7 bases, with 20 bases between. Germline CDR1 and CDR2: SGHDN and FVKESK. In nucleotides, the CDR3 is TGTGCCAGCAGCGCCACACGGCCCACACTACCTGGCTACACCTTC. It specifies CASSATRPTLPGYTF.

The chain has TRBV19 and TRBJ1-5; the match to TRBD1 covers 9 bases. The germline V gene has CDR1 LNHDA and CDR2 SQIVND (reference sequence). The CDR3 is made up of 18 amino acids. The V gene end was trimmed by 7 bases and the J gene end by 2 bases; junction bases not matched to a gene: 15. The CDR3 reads CASTGGTGNGYGNQPQHF. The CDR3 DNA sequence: TGTGCCAGTACCGGAGGGACAGGGAACGGTTATGGCAATCAGCCCCAGCATTTT. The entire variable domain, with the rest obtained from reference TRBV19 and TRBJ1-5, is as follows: DGGITQSPKYLFRKEGQNVTLSCEQNLNHDAMYWYRQDPGQGLRLIYYSQIVNDFQKGDIAEGYSVSREKKESFPLTVTSAQKNPTAFYLCASTGGTGNGYGNQPQHFGDGTRLSIL.

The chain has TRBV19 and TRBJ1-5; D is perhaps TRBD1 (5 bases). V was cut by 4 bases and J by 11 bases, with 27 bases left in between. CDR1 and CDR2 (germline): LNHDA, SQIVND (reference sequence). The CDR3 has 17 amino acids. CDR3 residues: CASSTLNRLGGSVAQHF. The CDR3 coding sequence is TGTGCCAGTAGTACCCTCAACAGGCTGGGGGGATCAGTTGCCCAGCATTTT.

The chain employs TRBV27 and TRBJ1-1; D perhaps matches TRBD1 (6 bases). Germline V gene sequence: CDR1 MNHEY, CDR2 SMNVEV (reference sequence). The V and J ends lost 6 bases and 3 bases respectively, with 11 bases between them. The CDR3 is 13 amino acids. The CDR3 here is CASRSTGHTEAFF. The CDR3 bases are TGTGCCAGCAGATCGACAGGACACACTGAAGCTTTCTTT.